A single sample gave rise to the 2 T cell receptor beta chains below, sequenced in a study of cytomegalovirus exposure and HLA in healthy donors. PCR involved 60 Vbeta and 13 Jbeta primers. Measured with immunoSEQ multiplex PCR; TCRdb has only the in-frame clones, and not every one. The table has under 300,000 clones, around 80% seen once. The specimen was PBMCs. Source of these receptors: a woman aged 55-75 years in good health and CMV-seropositive.

This chain links TRBV4-1 with TRBJ1-4; D might be TRBD1 (5 bases). V lost 0 bases and J lost 6, with 11 bases in between. The CDR3 totals 15 residues. In germline, CDR1 is MGHRA, CDR2 YSYEKL. For the CDR3, the DNA is TGCGCCAGCAGCCAAGATCCCAGGGTGGATGAAAAACTGTTTTTT. Translated, it gives CASSQDPRVDEKLFF.

This clone was seen a single time. This chain connects TRBV28 to TRBJ2-7; the match to TRBD1 covers 9 bases. This CDR3 spans 13 amino acids. The ends lost 7 bases at V and 6 bases at J; junction bases unmatched: 7. Germline V gene lookup returns CDR1 MDHEN and CDR2 SYDVKM. CDR3 region: CASTPGTGFEQYF. DNA of the CDR3: TGTGCCAGCACCCCCGGGACAGGGTTCGAGCAGTACTTC.